One TCR beta chain is described in this entry. What it binds is unknown. This sample is part of a study of response to subunit inactivated influenza vaccine. Study results and limitations: Authors suggested each seasonal flu vaccination may recruit only limited numbers of new T cells.

TCRdb processed the RT-PCR reads anew with MiXCR; each CDR3 protein has one entry. The data show a few hundred thousand distinct CDR3 sequences, 12% to 15% seen once. This CDR3 is 13 amino acids long. In germline, CDR1 is SGHRS, CDR2 YFSETQ. V was shortened by 4 bases and J by 7 bases, with 15 bases between the two germline ends. The specimen was PBMCs from blood, collected approximately 12 days after vaccination. The TCR sequence derives from a man over 45 who received an inactivated influenza vaccine. The V and J genes are TRBV5-1 and TRBJ2-7, with a tentative D call TRBD1 (5 bases). The CDR3 loop is CASSHTGGDEQYF. The CDR3 coding sequence is TGCGCCAGCAGCCATACAGGTGGAGATGAGCAGTACTTC.